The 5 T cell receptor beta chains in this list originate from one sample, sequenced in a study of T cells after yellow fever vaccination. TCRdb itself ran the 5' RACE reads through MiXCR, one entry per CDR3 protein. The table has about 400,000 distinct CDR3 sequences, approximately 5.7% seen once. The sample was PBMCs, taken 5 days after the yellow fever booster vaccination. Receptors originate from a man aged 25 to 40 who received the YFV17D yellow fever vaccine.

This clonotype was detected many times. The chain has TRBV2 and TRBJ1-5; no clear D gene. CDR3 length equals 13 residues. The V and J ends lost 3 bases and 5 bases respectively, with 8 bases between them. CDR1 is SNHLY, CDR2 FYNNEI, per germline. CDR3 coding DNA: TGTGCCAGCAGTGATGTAGTTTATCAGCCCCAGCATTTT. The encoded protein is CASSDVVYQPQHF.

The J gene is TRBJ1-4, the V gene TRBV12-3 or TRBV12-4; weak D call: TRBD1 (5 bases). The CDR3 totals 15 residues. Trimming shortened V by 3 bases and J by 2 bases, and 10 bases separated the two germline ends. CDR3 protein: CASSFGASTNEKLFF. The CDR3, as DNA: TGTGCCAGCAGTTTCGGGGCATCGACTAATGAAAAACTGTTTTTT.

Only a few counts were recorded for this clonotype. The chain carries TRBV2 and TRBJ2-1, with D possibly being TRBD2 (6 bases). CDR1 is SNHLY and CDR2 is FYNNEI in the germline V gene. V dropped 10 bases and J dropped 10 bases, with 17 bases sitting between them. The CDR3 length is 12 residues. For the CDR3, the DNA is TGTGCCATCTCCCGGGTCGCGGGAGAGCAGTTCTTC. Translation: CAISRVAGEQFF.

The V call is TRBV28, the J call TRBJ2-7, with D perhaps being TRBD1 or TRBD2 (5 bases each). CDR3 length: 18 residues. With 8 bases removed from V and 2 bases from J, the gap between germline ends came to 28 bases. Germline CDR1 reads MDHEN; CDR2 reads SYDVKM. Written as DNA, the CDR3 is TGTGCCAGCTTGGGGCAGAGAAGAAGAGGGGCGATCGCCTACGAGCAGTACTTC. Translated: CASLGQRRRGAIAYEQYF.

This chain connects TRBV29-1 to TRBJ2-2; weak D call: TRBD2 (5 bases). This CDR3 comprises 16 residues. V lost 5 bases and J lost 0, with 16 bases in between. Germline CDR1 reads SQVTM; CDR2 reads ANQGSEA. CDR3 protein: CSVPRGLATNTGELFF. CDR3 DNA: TGCAGCGTTCCTCGAGGGCTAGCCACGAACACCGGGGAGCTGTTTTTT.